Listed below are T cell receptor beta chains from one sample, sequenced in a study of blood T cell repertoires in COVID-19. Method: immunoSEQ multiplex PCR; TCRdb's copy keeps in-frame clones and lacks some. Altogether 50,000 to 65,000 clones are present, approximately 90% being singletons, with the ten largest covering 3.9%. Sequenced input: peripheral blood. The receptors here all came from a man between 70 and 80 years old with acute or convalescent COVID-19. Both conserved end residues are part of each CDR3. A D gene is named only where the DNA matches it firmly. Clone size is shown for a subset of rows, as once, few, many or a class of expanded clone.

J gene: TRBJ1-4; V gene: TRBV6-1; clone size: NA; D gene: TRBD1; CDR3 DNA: TGTGCCAGCAGTGGTTATAGTGGGACAGGGGTAGGAAAACTGTTTTTT; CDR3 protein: CASSGYSGTGVGKLFF
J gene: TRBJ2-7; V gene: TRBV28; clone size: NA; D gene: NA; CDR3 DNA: TGTGCCAGCAGTTTCCGGATGAGGCTTGCGGAGACCTCCTACGAGCAGTACTTC; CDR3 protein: CASSFRMRLAETSYEQYF
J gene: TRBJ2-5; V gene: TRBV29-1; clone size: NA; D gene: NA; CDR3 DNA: TGCAGCGTTTTCTTCGAGAGGCAACAAGAGACCCAGTACTTC; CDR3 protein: CSVFFERQQETQYF
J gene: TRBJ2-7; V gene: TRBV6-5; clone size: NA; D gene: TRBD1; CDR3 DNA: TGTGCCAGCAGTTCGATCACCGGGACAGGGGTACACGAGCAGTACTTC; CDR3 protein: CASSSITGTGVHEQYF
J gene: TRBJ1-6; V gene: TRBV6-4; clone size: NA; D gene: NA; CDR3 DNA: TGTGCCAGCAGTGACGGTTGGCTTTCACCCCTCCACTTT; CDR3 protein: CASSDGWLSPLHF
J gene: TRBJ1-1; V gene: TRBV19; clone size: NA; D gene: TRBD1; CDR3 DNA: TGTGCCAGTACAATCAGGGGGACCTTGAACACTGAAGCTTTCTTT; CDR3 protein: CASTIRGTLNTEAFF
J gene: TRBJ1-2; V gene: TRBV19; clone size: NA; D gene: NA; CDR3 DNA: TGTGCCAGTACCGATGGAGGCAGTGCGAACTATGGCTACACCTTC; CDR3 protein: CASTDGGSANYGYTF
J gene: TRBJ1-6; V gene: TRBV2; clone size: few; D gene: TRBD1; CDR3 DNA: TGTGCCAGCAGGATACAGGGGGCACCCCTCCACTTT; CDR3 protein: CASRIQGAPLHF
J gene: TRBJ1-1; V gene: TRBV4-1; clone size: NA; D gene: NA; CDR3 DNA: TGCGCCAGCAGCCAAGATACGAGGGATGAAGCTTTCTTT; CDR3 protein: CASSQDTRDEAFF
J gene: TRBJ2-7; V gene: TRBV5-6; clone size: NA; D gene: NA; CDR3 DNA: TGTGCCAGCAGCCCACGCCCGGGACACCTCTACGAGCAGTACTTC; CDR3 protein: CASSPRPGHLYEQYF
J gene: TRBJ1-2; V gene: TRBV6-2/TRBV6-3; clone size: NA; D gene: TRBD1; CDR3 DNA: TGTGCCAGCAGTCGACGAGGACAGGGGGAAGGCTACACCTTC; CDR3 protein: CASSRRGQGEGYTF
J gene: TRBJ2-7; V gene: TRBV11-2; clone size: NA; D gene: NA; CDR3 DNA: TGTGCCAGCAGCTTAGAGACAGGCCACTACGAGCAGTACTTC; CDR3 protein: CASSLETGHYEQYF
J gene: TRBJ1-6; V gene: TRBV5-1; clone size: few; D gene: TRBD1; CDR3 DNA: TGCGCCAGCAGCTTGATTCAGAGCAGGGGGAGGTATTCACCCCTCCACTTT; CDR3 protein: CASSLIQSRGRYSPLHF
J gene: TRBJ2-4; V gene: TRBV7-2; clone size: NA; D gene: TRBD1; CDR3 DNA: TGTGCCAGCAGCTTATTACCGACAGGGGTTGGAAGAAACATTCAGTACTTC; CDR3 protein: CASSLLPTGVGRNIQYF
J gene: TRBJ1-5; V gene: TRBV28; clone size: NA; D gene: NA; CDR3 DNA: TGTGCCAGCAGTTTCGTCCAGGGGTCAAATCAGCCCCAGCATTTT; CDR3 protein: CASSFVQGSNQPQHF
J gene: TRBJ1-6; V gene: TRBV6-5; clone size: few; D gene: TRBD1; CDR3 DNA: TGTGCCAGCACACAGGACAGGTTAAATTCACCCCTCCACTTT; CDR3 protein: CASTQDRLNSPLHF
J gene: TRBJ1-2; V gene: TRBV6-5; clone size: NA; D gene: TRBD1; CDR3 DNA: TGTGCCAGCAGAACAGGGGGCTATGGCTACACCTTC; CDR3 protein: CASRTGGYGYTF
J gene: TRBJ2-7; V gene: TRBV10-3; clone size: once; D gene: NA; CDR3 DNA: TGTGCCATCAGCCCCGCCCAAGGGGCAGGACCCTACGAGCAGTACTTC; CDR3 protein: CAISPAQGAGPYEQYF
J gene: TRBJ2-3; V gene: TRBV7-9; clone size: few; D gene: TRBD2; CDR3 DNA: TGTGCCAGCAGCCTACTAGCGGGGGCGGGAGATACGCAGTATTTT; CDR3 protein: CASSLLAGAGDTQYF
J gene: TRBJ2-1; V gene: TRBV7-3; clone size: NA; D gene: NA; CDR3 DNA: TGTGCCAGCAGCTTAGGAGGCTCCTACAATGAGCAGTTCTTC; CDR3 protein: CASSLGGSYNEQFF
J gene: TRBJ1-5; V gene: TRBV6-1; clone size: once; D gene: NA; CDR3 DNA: TGTGCCAGCAGTGACCCCCAGGGGCAGTATAGCAATCAGCCCCAGCATTTT; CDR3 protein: CASSDPQGQYSNQPQHF
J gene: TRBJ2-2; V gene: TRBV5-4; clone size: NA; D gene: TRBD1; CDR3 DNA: TGTGCCAGCAGCCGACAGGGTGGGGGCACCGGGGAGCTGTTTTTT; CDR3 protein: CASSRQGGGTGELFF
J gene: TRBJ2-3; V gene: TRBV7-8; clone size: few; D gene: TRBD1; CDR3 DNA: TGTGCCAGCAGCCTTGGACAGGGGCCCACAGATACGCAGTATTTT; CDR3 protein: CASSLGQGPTDTQYF
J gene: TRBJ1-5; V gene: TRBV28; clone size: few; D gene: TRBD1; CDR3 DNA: TGTGCCAGCAGTTTCTTACAGGGGGCCGGTCAGCCCCAGCATTTT; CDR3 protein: CASSFLQGAGQPQHF
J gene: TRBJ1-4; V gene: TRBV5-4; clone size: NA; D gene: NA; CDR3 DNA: TGTGCCAGCAGCTCCCCGGGAAGCGGAGAAAAACTGTTTTTT; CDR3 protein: CASSSPGSGEKLFF
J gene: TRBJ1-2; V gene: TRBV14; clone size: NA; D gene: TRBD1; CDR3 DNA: TGTGCCAGCAGCCAAAACAGGGGTTCCTTTGGCTACACCTTC; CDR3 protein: CASSQNRGSFGYTF
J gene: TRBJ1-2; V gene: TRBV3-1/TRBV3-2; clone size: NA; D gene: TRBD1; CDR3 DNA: TGTGCCAGCAGCCAAAACGGACAGGGCGGTGGCTACACCTTC; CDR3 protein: CASSQNGQGGGYTF
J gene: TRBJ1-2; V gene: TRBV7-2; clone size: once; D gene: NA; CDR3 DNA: TGTGCCAGCAGCTTAGACTTCTCCGATGGCTACACCTTC; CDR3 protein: CASSLDFSDGYTF
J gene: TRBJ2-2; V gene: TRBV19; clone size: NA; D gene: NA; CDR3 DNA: TGTGCCAGTAGTATACGACTAAAAGGGAAAACCGGGGAGCTGTTTTTT; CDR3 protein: CASSIRLKGKTGELFF
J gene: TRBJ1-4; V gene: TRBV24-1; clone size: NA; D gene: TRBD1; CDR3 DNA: TGTGCCACCAGCTCCGGGACAGCTAATGAAAAACTGTTTTTT; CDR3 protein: CATSSGTANEKLFF
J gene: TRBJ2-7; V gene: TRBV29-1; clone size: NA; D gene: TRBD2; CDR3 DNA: TGCAGCGTTGAACCTCGGGAGGGGGGCGAGCAGTACTTC; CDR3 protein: CSVEPREGGEQYF
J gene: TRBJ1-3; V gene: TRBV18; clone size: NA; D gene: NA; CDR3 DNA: TGTGCCAGCTCACCCGTGGGCACTGGAAACACCATATATTTT; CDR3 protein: CASSPVGTGNTIYF
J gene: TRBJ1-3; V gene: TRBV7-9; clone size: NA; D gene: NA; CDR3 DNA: TGTGCCAGCAGCTCCCTTACCATATATTTT; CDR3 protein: CASSSLTIYF